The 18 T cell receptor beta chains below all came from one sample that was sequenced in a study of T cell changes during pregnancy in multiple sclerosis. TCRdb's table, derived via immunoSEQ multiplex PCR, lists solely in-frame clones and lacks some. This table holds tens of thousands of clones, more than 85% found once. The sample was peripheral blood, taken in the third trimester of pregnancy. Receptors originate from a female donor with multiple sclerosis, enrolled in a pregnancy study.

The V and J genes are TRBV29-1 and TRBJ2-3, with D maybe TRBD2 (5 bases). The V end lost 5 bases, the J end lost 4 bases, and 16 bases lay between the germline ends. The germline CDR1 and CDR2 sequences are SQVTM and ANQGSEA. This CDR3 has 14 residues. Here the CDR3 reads CSVRTGLESDTQYF. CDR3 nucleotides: TGCAGCGTTCGGACTGGATTAGAATCAGATACGCAGTATTTT.

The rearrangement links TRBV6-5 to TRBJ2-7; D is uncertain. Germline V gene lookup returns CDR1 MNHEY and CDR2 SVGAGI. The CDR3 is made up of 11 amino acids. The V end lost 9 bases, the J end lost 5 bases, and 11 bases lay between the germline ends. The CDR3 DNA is TGTGCCAGTCGTATTCGGGACGAGCAGTACTTC. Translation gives CASRIRDEQYF.

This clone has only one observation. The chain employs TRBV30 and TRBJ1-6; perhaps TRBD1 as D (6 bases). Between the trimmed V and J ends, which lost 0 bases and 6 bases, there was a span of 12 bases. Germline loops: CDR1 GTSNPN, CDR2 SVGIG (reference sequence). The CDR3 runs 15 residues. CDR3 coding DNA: TGTGCCTGGAGTGTGGGGGCCGTGGGTAATTCACCCCTCCACTTT. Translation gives CAWSVGAVGNSPLHF.

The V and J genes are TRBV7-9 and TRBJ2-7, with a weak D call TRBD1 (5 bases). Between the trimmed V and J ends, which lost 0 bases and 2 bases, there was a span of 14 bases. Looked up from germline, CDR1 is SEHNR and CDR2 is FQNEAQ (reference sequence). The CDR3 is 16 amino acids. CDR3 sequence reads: CASSLAGPDRPYEQYF. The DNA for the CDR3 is TGTGCCAGCAGCTTAGCGGGGCCAGACCGGCCCTACGAGCAGTACTTC.

CDR3 region: CASTDRANYGYTF. CDR3 DNA: TGCGCCAGCACTGACAGAGCTAACTATGGCTACACCTTC. V usage is TRBV5-1 and J usage is TRBJ1-2, with D possibly being TRBD1 (5 bases). The V end lost 6 bases, the J end lost 0 bases, and 9 bases lay between the germline ends. Germline V gene sequence: CDR1 SGHRS, CDR2 YFSETQ. The CDR3 consists of 13 residues.

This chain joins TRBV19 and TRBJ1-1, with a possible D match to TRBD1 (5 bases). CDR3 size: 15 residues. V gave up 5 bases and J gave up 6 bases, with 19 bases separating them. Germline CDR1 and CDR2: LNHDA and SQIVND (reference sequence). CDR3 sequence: CASSFQGGLMSEAFF. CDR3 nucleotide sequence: TGTGCCAGTAGTTTTCAGGGAGGTCTGATGTCTGAAGCTTTCTTT. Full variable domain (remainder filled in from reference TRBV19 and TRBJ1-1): DGGITQSPKYLFRKEGQNVTLSCEQNLNHDAMYWYRQDPGQGLRLIYYSQIVNDFQKGDIAEGYSVSREKKESFPLTVTSAQKNPTAFYLCASSFQGGLMSEAFFGQGTRLTVV.

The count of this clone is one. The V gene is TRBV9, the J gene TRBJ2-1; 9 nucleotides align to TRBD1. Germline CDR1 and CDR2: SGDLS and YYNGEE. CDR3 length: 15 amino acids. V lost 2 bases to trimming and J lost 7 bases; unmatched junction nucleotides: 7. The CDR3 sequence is CASSVGQGLGNEQFF. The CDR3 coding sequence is TGTGCCAGCAGCGTTGGACAGGGGTTAGGGAATGAGCAGTTCTTC.

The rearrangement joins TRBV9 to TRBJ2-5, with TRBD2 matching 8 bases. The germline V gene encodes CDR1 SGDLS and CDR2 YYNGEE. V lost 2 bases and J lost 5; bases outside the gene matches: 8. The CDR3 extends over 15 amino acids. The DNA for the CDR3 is TGTGCCAGCAGCGTCGTTGGTAGCGGGGCCGAGACCCAGTACTTC. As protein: CASSVVGSGAETQYF.

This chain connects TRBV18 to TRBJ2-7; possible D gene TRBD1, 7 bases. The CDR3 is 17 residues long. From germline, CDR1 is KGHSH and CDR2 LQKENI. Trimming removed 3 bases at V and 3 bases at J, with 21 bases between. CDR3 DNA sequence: TGTGCCAGCTCACCTCCCCGTGGAGGGACAGTGAACTACGAGCAGTACTTC. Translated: CASSPPRGGTVNYEQYF.

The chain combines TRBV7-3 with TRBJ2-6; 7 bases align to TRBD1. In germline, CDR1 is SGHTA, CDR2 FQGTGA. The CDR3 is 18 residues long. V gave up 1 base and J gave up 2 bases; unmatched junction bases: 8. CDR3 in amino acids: CASSLRGLQGTGANVLTF. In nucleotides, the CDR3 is TGTGCCAGCAGCTTAAGGGGTCTACAGGGGACTGGGGCCAACGTCCTGACTTTC.

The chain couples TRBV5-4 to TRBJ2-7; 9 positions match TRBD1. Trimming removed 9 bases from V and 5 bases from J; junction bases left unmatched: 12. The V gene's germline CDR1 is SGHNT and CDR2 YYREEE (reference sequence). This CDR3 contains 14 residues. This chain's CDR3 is CATSTGTGIDEQYF. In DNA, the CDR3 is TGTGCCACTTCTACCGGGACAGGGATAGACGAGCAGTACTTC.

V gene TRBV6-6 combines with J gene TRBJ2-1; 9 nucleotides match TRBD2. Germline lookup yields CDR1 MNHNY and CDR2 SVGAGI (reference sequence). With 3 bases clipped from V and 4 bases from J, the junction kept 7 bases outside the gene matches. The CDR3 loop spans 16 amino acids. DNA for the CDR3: TGTGCCAGCAGTTATGGATCTCTAGCGGGATACAATGAGCAGTTCTTC. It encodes CASSYGSLAGYNEQFF.

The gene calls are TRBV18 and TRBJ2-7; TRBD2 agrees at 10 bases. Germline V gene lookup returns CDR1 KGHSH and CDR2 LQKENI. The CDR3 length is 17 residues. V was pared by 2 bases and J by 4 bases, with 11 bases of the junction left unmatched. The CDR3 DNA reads TGTGCCAGCTCACCAGAAAGGACTAGCGGACTACAATACGAGCAGTACTTC. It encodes CASSPERTSGLQYEQYF.

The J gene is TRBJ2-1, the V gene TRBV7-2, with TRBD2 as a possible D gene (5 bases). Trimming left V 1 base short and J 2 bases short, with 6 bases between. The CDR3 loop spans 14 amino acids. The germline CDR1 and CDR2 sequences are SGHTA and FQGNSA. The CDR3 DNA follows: TGTGCCAGCAGCTTAGACGGGACCTACAATGAGCAGTTCTTC. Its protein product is CASSLDGTYNEQFF. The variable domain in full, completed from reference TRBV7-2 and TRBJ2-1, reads GAGVSQSPSNKVTEKGKDVELRCDPISGHTALYWYRQSLGQGLEFLIYFQGNSAPDKSGLPSDRFSAERTGGSVSTLTIQRTQQEDSAVYLCASSLDGTYNEQFFGPGTRLTVL.

The DNA for the CDR3 is TGTGCCAGCAGCTACTTGGAGGGGGGGGATGGCTACACCTTC. It is translated as CASSYLEGGDGYTF. The chain is built from TRBV7-9 and TRBJ1-2; D might be TRBD1 (6 bases). Germline loops: CDR1 SEHNR, CDR2 FQNEAQ (reference sequence). The CDR3 loop spans 14 amino acids. Deletions cut 4 bases from V and 6 bases from J, with 15 bases between.

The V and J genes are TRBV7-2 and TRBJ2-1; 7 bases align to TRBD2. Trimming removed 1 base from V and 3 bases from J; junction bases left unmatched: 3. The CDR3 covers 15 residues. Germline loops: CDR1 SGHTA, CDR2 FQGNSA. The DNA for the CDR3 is TGTGCCAGCAGCTTAGAGTCTAGCGGCTACAATGAGCAGTTCTTC. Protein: CASSLESSGYNEQFF.

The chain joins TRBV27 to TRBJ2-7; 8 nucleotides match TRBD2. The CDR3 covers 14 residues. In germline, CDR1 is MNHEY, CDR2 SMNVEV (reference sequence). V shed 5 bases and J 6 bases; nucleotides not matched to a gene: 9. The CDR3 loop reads CASSLDRAGGEQYF. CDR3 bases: TGTGCCAGCAGTCTCGACCGGGCGGGGGGCGAGCAGTACTTC.

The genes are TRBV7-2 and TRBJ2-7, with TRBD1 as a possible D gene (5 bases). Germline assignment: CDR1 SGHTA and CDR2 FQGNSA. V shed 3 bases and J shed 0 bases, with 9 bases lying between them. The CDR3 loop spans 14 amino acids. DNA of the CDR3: TGTGCCAGCAGCTTTACAGGAATCTCCTACGAGCAGTACTTC. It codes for CASSFTGISYEQYF.